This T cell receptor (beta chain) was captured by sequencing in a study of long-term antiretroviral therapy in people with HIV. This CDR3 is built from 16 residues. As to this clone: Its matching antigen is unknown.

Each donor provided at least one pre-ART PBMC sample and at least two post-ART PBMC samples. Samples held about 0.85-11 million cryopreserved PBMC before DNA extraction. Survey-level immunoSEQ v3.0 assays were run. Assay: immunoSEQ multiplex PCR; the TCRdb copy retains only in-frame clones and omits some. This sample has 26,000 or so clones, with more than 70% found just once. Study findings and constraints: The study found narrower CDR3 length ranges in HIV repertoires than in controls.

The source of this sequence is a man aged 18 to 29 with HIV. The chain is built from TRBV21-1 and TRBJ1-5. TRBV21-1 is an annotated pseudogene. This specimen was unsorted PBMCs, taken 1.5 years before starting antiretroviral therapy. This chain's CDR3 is CASSKAQWGINQPQHF. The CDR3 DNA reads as TGTGCCAGCAGCAAAGCACAATGGGGGATTAATCAGCCCCAGCATTTT.